This is a list of T cell receptor beta chains from one sample in a study of beta chain features in type 1 diabetes. The method was immunoSEQ multiplex PCR; TCRdb's version includes in-frame clones alone and lacks a portion of them. In the table there are about 270,000 clones, more than 13% of which are singletons. The source material was naive CD4+ T cells from blood. Source of these receptors: a man between 25 and 39 years old with type 1 diabetes. CDR3s include the opening cysteine and the closing phenylalanine or tryptophan. D genes are given only for firm matches. The size of a clone is reported for some rows only, either as once, few or many, or as a class for expanded clones.

size | D | length | J | V | DNA | CDR3
few | . | 15 | TRBJ2-5 | TRBV5-1 | TGCGCCAGCAGCTTGGGACAGCTAACTGAAGAGACCCAGTACTTC | CASSLGQLTEETQYF
. | . | 12 | TRBJ1-1 | TRBV29-1 | TGCAGCGTTGGAACAGCGAACACTGAAGCTTTCTTT | CSVGTANTEAFF
few | . | 15 | TRBJ1-5 | TRBV2 | TGTGCCAGCAGCGTAGAGGGAGGTAGCAATCAGCCCCAGCATTTT | CASSVEGGSNQPQHF
. | . | 13 | TRBJ2-1 | TRBV7-9 | TGTGCCAGCAGCTTTCTCCGGAGGAATGAGCAGTTCTTC | CASSFLRRNEQFF
. | . | 14 | TRBJ2-5 | TRBV2 | TGTGCCAGCAGTGAATTAGTTGAGCAAGAGACCCAGTACTTC | CASSELVEQETQYF
. | . | 13 | TRBJ2-1 | TRBV5-4 | TGTGCCAGCAGCTTGTCCCTAGAGGGTGAGCAGTTCTTC | CASSLSLEGEQFF
few | . | 13 | TRBJ2-5 | TRBV7-3 | TGTGCCAGCAGCTTCGCTGAGGCAGAGACCCAGTACTTC | CASSFAEAETQYF
. | . | 16 | TRBJ1-5 | TRBV7-8 | TGTGCCAGCAGCTTAAACCACCACAGCCTACAGGGACCCCAGCATTTT | CASSLNHHSLQGPQHF
few | . | 11 | TRBJ1-5 | TRBV20-1 | TGCAGTGCTAGAGATCGGAGGGACCAGCATTTT | CSARDRRDQHF
few | . | 11 | TRBJ1-2 | TRBV10-3 | TGTGCCATCAGTGGTCACGGTGGCTACACCTTC | CAISGHGGYTF
. | . | 13 | TRBJ2-7 | TRBV19 | TGTGCCACCTACTCCCCGGTGGCCTACGAGCAGTACTTC | CATYSPVAYEQYF
few | TRBD1 | 14 | TRBJ2-1 | TRBV7-2 | TGTGCCAGCAGCCCGGACAGGGGGTATTATGAGCAGTTCTTC | CASSPDRGYYEQFF
. | TRBD2 | 17 | TRBJ2-3 | TRBV7-2 | TGTGCCAGCAGCAAACCAGGGACTAGCGGGAGCACAGATACGCAGTATTTT | CASSKPGTSGSTDTQYF
. | TRBD1 | 18 | TRBJ2-2 | TRBV4-3 | TGCGCCAGCAGCCAAGTAAGGGACAGGCCTCTCGACACCGGGGAGCTGTTTTTT | CASSQVRDRPLDTGELFF
few | TRBD1 | 14 | TRBJ2-7 | TRBV29-1 | TGCAGCGTGACCACCGGGACAGGCACTGAGGAGCAGTACTTC | CSVTTGTGTEEQYF
few | TRBD2 | 17 | TRBJ2-1 | TRBV14 | TGTGCCAGCAGCCGCACGAGAGGGACTAGCCGAATTAATGAGCAGTTCTTC | CASSRTRGTSRINEQFF
. | . | 13 | TRBJ2-7 | TRBV19 | TGTGCCAGTAGTATAGAGGGTCGAGGGGAGCAGTACTTC | CASSIEGRGEQYF
few | TRBD1 | 16 | TRBJ2-7 | TRBV27 | TGTGCCAGCAGTTCCCGACAGGGGGGGTCCCTCTACGAGCAGTACTTC | CASSSRQGGSLYEQYF
. | TRBD1 | 14 | TRBJ1-2 | TRBV30 | TGTGCCTGGGGCCTTATAGGGGGCGCAACTGGCTACACCTTC | CAWGLIGGATGYTF
. | TRBD2 | 14 | TRBJ2-3 | TRBV7-2 | TGTGCCAGCAGCTTTCCTAGCGGGAGAGATACGCAGTATTTT | CASSFPSGRDTQYF
. | TRBD2 | 14 | TRBJ2-2 | TRBV7-3 | TGTGCCAGCAGCACTAGCGGGAACACCGGGGAGCTGTTTTTT | CASSTSGNTGELFF